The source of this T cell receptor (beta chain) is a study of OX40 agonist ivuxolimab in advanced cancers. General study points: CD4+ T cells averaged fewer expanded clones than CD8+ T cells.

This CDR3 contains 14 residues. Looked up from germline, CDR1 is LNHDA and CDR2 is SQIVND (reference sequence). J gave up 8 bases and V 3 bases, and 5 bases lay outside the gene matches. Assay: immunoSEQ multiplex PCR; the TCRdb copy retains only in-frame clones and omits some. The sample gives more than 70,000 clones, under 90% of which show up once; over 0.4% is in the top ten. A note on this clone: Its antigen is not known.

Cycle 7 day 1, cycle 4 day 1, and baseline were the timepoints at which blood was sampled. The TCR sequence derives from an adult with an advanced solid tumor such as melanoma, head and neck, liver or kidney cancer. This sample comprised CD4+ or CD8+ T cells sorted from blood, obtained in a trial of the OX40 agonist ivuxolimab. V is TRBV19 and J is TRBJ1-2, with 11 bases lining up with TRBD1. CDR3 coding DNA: TGTGCCAGTAGTATTGGACAGGGGGCTTTAGGCTACACCTTC. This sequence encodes CASSIGQGALGYTF.